This TCR beta chain comes out of a study of control samples from healthy donors and cancer patients. TCRdb's table, derived via immunoSEQ multiplex PCR, lists solely in-frame clones and lacks some. The sample lists 20,000 or so clones, 75% to 90% occurring once. The ends were cut back, 2 bases at V and 3 bases at J, with 1 base in the middle. There are 11 residues in the CDR3. Germline V gene lookup returns CDR1 KGHSH and CDR2 LQKENI. This TCR was recovered from a man aged 60 to 75 with head and neck cancer. The V and J genes are TRBV18 and TRBJ2-5; D call uncertain. Sequencing was carried out using PBMCs. CDR3 nucleotide sequence: TGTGCCAGCTCACCAGAAGAGACCCAGTACTTC. As protein: CASSPEETQYF.